Below are 5 T cell receptor beta chains sequenced from a single sample in a study of control samples from healthy donors and cancer patients. TCRdb keeps only in-frame clones here, not all; method: immunoSEQ multiplex PCR. The sample includes around 130,000 clones, roughly 84% seen only once; the top ten take roughly 3.1%. Source material: blood. All receptors come from a man aged 50 to 60 in good health.

DNA of the CDR3: TGTGCCAGCAGTTCAGGGGCGTGGGATGAAAAACTGTTTTTT. It is translated as CASSSGAWDEKLFF. The chain combines TRBV28 with TRBJ1-4, with a possible D match to TRBD1 (6 bases). Germline CDR1 reads MDHEN; CDR2 reads SYDVKM. The CDR3 spans 14 residues. V was cut by 4 bases and J by 6 bases, with 12 bases left in between.

The chain couples TRBV5-4 to TRBJ1-2, with D possibly being TRBD1 (5 bases). This CDR3 is built from 15 residues. Germline V gene lookup returns CDR1 SGHNT and CDR2 YYREEE (reference sequence). Trimming cost V 1 base and J 3 bases, with 13 bases left between them. CDR3 nucleotides: TGTGCCAGCAGCTTGTCGAGGGGATTGGACTATGGCTACACCTTC. Residues: CASSLSRGLDYGYTF.

V gene TRBV11-2 combines with J gene TRBJ2-7; a possible D gene is TRBD1 (5 bases). Germline V gives CDR1 SGHAT, CDR2 FQNNGV. V was pared by 2 bases and J by 0 bases, with 8 bases between. There are 14 residues in the CDR3. CDR3 DNA: TGTGCCAGCAGCTTACATCAGGGCTCCTACGAGCAGTACTTC. This sequence encodes CASSLHQGSYEQYF.

The chain has TRBV28 and TRBJ1-2; D is perhaps TRBD1 (5 bases). Germline V gene lookup returns CDR1 MDHEN and CDR2 SYDVKM. V gave up 0 bases and J gave up 0 bases, with 8 bases separating them. The CDR3 is made up of 15 amino acids. CDR3 in amino acids: CASSLWTETNYGYTF. CDR3 coding DNA: TGTGCCAGCAGTTTATGGACAGAGACTAACTATGGCTACACCTTC.

In this sample, this clone turned up once. The chain links TRBV7-9 to TRBJ1-4; TRBD1 is a possible D gene (6 bases). V was shortened by 5 bases and J by 4 bases, with 11 bases between the two germline ends. Germline V gene sequence: CDR1 SEHNR, CDR2 FQNEAQ (reference sequence). The CDR3 contains 14 residues. The CDR3 DNA reads as TGTGCCAGCAGCCCGGGGGGACATAATGAAAAACTGTTTTTT. It encodes CASSPGGHNEKLFF.